These T cell receptor beta chains were read from a single sample in a study of response to subunit inactivated influenza vaccine. TCRdb called the RT-PCR reads again in MiXCR, with one record for every CDR3 protein. Among 560,000 or so distinct CDR3 sequences, 7.5% to 8.5% were seen once, and the ten largest hold around 13%. The specimen was PBMCs from blood, collected around 2 years after vaccination. Receptors originate from a man between 45 and 75 years old who received an inactivated influenza vaccine. Each CDR3 is given with its conserved first and last residue. A D gene is named only where the DNA matches it firmly. The size entry is marked missing in some rows and otherwise reads once, few, many or a size class.

V	D	length	size	J	CDR3	DNA
TRBV5-1	NA	15	NA	TRBJ2-2	CASSLTSRDTGELFF	TGCGCCAGCAGTCTGACTTCCCGAGACACCGGGGAGCTGTTTTTT
TRBV5-4	NA	14	NA	TRBJ2-7	CASSFQGSNHEQYF	TGTGCCAGCAGCTTCCAGGGGAGTAATCATGAGCAGTACTTC
TRBV29-1	TRBD1	14	many	TRBJ1-5	CSVRPTGANQPQHF	TGCAGCGTTCGACCGACAGGGGCAAATCAGCCCCAGCATTTT
TRBV2	NA	13	few	TRBJ1-1	CASSITENTEAFF	TGTGCCAGCAGCATTACAGAGAACACTGAAGCTTTCTTT
TRBV5-1	NA	16	NA	TRBJ2-3	CASSPTQGTRTDTQYF	TGCGCCAGCAGCCCGACGCAGGGAACTCGCACAGATACGCAGTATTTT
TRBV12-3/TRBV12-4	TRBD1	15	few	TRBJ1-6	CASSDDRGINSPLHF	TGTGCCAGCAGTGATGACAGGGGTATAAATTCACCCCTCCACTTT
TRBV14	NA	15	NA	TRBJ1-3	CASSQRALAGNTIYF	TGTGCCAGCAGCCAAAGGGCCCTCGCTGGAAACACCATATATTTT
TRBV5-5	NA	14	few	TRBJ1-5	CASSSTDLGLLQHF	TGTGCCAGCAGCTCGACCGACCTGGGTCTGCTCCAGCATTTT
TRBV29-1	NA	13	many	TRBJ2-3	CSVEERLTDTQYF	TGCAGCGTTGAAGAGCGGCTCACAGATACGCAGTATTTT
TRBV5-5	NA	14	NA	TRBJ2-5	CASSLEQGPRAQYF	TGTGCCAGCAGCTTGGAGCAGGGACCTCGGGCCCAGTACTTC
TRBV4-3	NA	15	NA	TRBJ1-1	CASSQDLARNTEAFF	TGCGCCAGCAGCCAAGATCTCGCGAGGAACACTGAAGCTTTCTTT
TRBV6-1	NA	14	NA	TRBJ2-3	CASSDRGQTDTQYF	TGTGCCAGCAGTGACCGGGGGCAGACAGATACGCAGTATTTT
TRBV6-1	NA	13	NA	TRBJ2-1	CASRRPGADEQFF	TGTGCCAGCCGAAGGCCAGGGGCTGATGAGCAGTTCTTC
TRBV12-3/TRBV12-4	TRBD1	16	many	TRBJ2-5	CASSLAPGQGGETQYF	TGTGCCAGCAGTTTAGCGCCGGGACAGGGGGGAGAGACCCAGTACTTC
TRBV12-3/TRBV12-4	TRBD1	14	many	TRBJ2-7	CASSPTGDLYEQYF	TGTGCCAGCAGTCCGACAGGGGACTTGTACGAGCAGTACTTC
TRBV20-1	NA	15	few	TRBJ1-6	CSAREGQTYNSPLHF	TGCAGTGCTAGAGAAGGACAGACCTATAATTCACCCCTCCACTTT
TRBV15	NA	15	few	TRBJ2-6	CATSRDAYGANVLTF	TGTGCCACCAGCAGAGATGCGTATGGGGCCAACGTCCTGACTTTC
TRBV20-1	NA	11	NA	TRBJ2-7	CSADRACEQYF	TGCAGTGCCGACAGAGCCTGCGAGCAGTACTTC
TRBV10-3	TRBD1	13	NA	TRBJ2-3	CAITGQGTDTQYF	TGTGCCATCACGGGACAGGGAACAGATACGCAGTATTTT
TRBV28	NA	16	NA	TRBJ2-3	CASSLQEALSTDTQYF	TGTGCCAGCAGTCTCCAGGAAGCACTTAGCACAGATACGCAGTATTTT
TRBV10-3	NA	12	NA	TRBJ2-7	CAISESGDEQYF	TGTGCCATCAGTGAGTCAGGGGACGAGCAGTACTTC
TRBV6-2/TRBV6-3	NA	15	many	TRBJ2-7	CASSPIRGRFYEQYF	TGTGCCAGCAGTCCCATCCGGGGAAGATTCTACGAGCAGTACTTC
TRBV7-9	NA	14	few	TRBJ2-7	CASSSPPWSYEQYF	TGTGCCAGCAGCTCTCCCCCTTGGTCCTACGAGCAGTACTTC
TRBV29-1	TRBD1	14	NA	TRBJ1-1	CSVEDRAMNTEAFF	TGCAGCGTTGAGGACAGGGCCATGAACACTGAAGCTTTCTTT
TRBV14	NA	13	NA	TRBJ2-1	CASSQDWRSEQFF	TGTGCCAGCAGCCAAGATTGGAGGAGTGAGCAGTTCTTC